The T cell receptor (beta chain) described here comes from a study of cytomegalovirus exposure and HLA in healthy donors. General observations from the study: Presence/absence analysis assumed near-uniform sequencing depth across donors. Prediction of most subjects' HLA-A and HLA-B alleles by TCR beta sequences was reportedly accurate.

Concerning this clone itself: Its antigen is undetermined.

There are 17 residues in the CDR3. With 0 bases clipped from V and 1 base from J, the junction kept 5 bases outside the gene matches. PCR was performed using 60 Vbeta and 13 Jbeta primers. Using immunoSEQ multiplex PCR, the repertoire was profiled, and TCRdb retains in-frame clones only, with some absent. The profile shows 200,000 to 250,000 clones, over 75% of them singletons. The chain carries TRBV23-1 and TRBJ2-7; 11 positions agree with TRBD2. TRBV23-1 is classed as an ORF, of uncertain function. Sequenced material: PBMCs. The receptor's source is a human donor in good health. The CDR3 sequence is CASSQSGGLADSYEQYF. The CDR3 nucleotides are TGCGCCAGCAGTCAATCCGGGGGACTAGCGGATTCCTACGAGCAGTACTTC.